Shown below are 15 T cell receptor beta chains from a single sample sequenced in a study of siplizumab effects on memory and regulatory T cells. It was at 37°C and for roughly 6 days that the mixed lymphocyte reaction cells were cocultured. Here immunoSEQ multiplex PCR was the method, and the copy in TCRdb shows in-frame clones only, minus some. The sample has 20,000 or so clones, about 45% seen once; the top ten hold 6% to 6.5%. These receptors lack a known antigen. The sequenced sample consisted of CFSE-low (dividing) CD4+ T cells sorted from an allogeneic mixed lymphocyte reaction. The receptors originated from a human donor in good health; the cells came from an allogeneic mixed lymphocyte reaction. Some clones in this sample may be carry-over from other donors' samples.

This clone was recorded a few times. At one end the junction does not follow the germline gene, possibly because of a read error. This chain links TRBV10-1 with TRBJ1-1; D remains ambiguous. Germline V gene sequence: CDR1 WNHNN, CDR2 SYGVQD (reference sequence). CDR3 length equals 16 residues. The CDR3 nucleotides are TGCGCCAGCATTCCCTGCTTGGCGGGGAAGAACAGTGAAGCTTTCTTT. Amino acid sequence: CASIPCLAGKNSEAFF.

The chain combines TRBV18 with TRBJ2-3; D uncertain. V was cut by 3 bases and J by 2 bases, with 0 bases left in between. Germline CDR1 KGHSH, CDR2 LQKENI. This CDR3 contains 11 residues. This CDR3 reads CASSPTDTQYF. The DNA of the CDR3 is TGTGCCAGCTCACCCACAGATACGCAGTATTTT.

The J gene is TRBJ1-1, the V gene TRBV11-2; D gene ambiguous. CDR3 length: 14 amino acids. Germline assignment: CDR1 SGHAT and CDR2 FQNNGV. The V gene lost 2 bases and the J gene lost 10 bases, with 17 bases spanning the gap. DNA for the CDR3: TGTGCCAGCAGCTTATCTACCCCCCTCGGTGGAGCTTTCTTT. Translating gives CASSLSTPLGGAFF.

V is TRBV7-9 and J is TRBJ2-3; TRBD1 might be the D (6 bases). The CDR3 sequence is 17 residues long. Trimming shortened V by 5 bases and J by 1 base, and 19 bases separated the two germline ends. The germline CDR1 and CDR2 sequences are SEHNR and FQNEAQ (reference sequence). The CDR3 sequence is CASSNPILGGGTDTQYF. For the CDR3, the DNA is TGTGCCAGCAGCAACCCCATCTTAGGGGGTGGCACAGATACGCAGTATTTT.

This clone is categorized as medium-sized. The chain joins TRBV27 to TRBJ1-3; no firm D call. Germline V gene sequence: CDR1 MNHEY, CDR2 SMNVEV (reference sequence). The CDR3 covers 15 residues. Deletions cut 2 bases from V and 4 bases from J, with 12 bases between. CDR3 coding DNA: TGTGCCAGCAGTTTAGGTCACGAAGGGGGAAACACCATATATTTT. Its translation is CASSLGHEGGNTIYF.

This clone rates as medium-sized. The chain has TRBV5-4 and TRBJ2-1; D possibly corresponds to TRBD2 (5 bases). This CDR3 has 13 residues. The germline V gene encodes CDR1 SGHNT and CDR2 YYREEE (reference sequence). The germline V and J ends were trimmed by 10 bases and 4 bases, with 15 bases remaining between them. The CDR3, as DNA: TGTGCCGGAGGACGGATCGATTACAATGAGCAGTTCTTC. This translates into CAGGRIDYNEQFF.

This clone was found once. The chain combines TRBV7-6 with TRBJ1-1; D might be TRBD1 (5 bases). V was cut by 2 bases and J by 10 bases, with 14 bases left in between. There are 13 residues in the CDR3. CDR1 and CDR2 from the germline V gene are SGHVS and FNYEAQ. The CDR3 is CASSLITEGRAFF. Here the CDR3 DNA reads TGTGCCAGCAGCTTAATAACGGAGGGGAGAGCTTTCTTT.

This clone has a handful of counts. CDR3 loop: CASSPQRNTEAFF. For the CDR3, the DNA is TGTGCCAGCTCACCACAGCGGAACACTGAAGCTTTCTTT. The chain couples TRBV18 to TRBJ1-1; D is uncertain. The CDR3 spans 13 residues. Germline CDR1 is KGHSH and CDR2 is LQKENI. V was pared by 1 base and J by 1 base, with 4 bases between.

By sample share, this clone is medium-sized. The V call is TRBV19, the J call TRBJ1-2; D is perhaps TRBD1 (6 bases). Trimming left V 9 bases short and J 1 base short, with 21 bases between. The CDR3 length is 16 residues. CDR1 LNHDA and CDR2 SQIVND come from the germline V gene (reference sequence). The chain's CDR3 is CASQPRTGILNYGYTF. The CDR3 DNA reads as TGTGCCAGCCAACCTCGAACAGGGATTCTTAACTATGGCTACACCTTC.

The V and J genes are TRBV29-1 and TRBJ2-5; the match to TRBD2 covers 12 bases. Germline lookup yields CDR1 SQVTM and CDR2 ANQGSEA. CDR3 size: 15 residues. V dropped 4 bases and J dropped 4; count of bases not matched to a gene: 7. This chain's CDR3 is CSVVSLAGGLETQYF. The CDR3, as DNA: TGCAGCGTTGTGAGTCTAGCGGGGGGGTTAGAGACCCAGTACTTC. Full variable domain (rest looked up from reference TRBV29-1 and TRBJ2-5): SAVISQKPSRDICQRGTSLTIQCQVDSQVTMMFWYRQQPGQSLTLIATANQGSEATYESGFVIDKFPISRPNLTFSTLTVSNMSPEDSSIYLCSVVSLAGGLETQYFGPGTRLLVL.

The chain couples TRBV6-6 to TRBJ2-3; TRBD2 agrees at 8 bases. V was clipped by 2 bases and J by 6 bases; unmatched bases: 10. Per the germline V gene, CDR1 is MNHNY and CDR2 is SVGAGI (reference sequence). The CDR3 has 16 residues. This CDR3 reads CASSYARTGGADTQYF. For the CDR3, the DNA is TGTGCCAGCAGTTACGCTAGGACGGGAGGGGCTGATACGCAGTATTTT.

This chain connects TRBV6-5 to TRBJ1-3; D gene ambiguous. The V end lost 2 bases, the J end lost 4 bases, and 15 bases lay between the germline ends. Germline CDR1 and CDR2: MNHEY and SVGAGI. The CDR3 has 16 amino acids. The CDR3 loop is CASSYTTVELGNTIYF. In DNA, the CDR3 is TGTGCCAGCAGTTACACTACAGTCGAATTGGGAAACACCATATATTTT.

V gene TRBV6-6 combines with J gene TRBJ1-2; the match to TRBD1 covers 9 bases. The CDR3 spans 14 residues. Germline V gives CDR1 MNHNY, CDR2 SVGAGI (reference sequence). Trimming at V came to 4 bases and at J to 7 bases, leaving 7 bases not matched to a gene. The CDR3 protein is CASSSPGQGFGYTF. The CDR3 DNA reads as TGTGCCAGCAGTTCTCCGGGACAGGGTTTTGGCTACACCTTC.

CDR3 amino acids: CASSIWQGNQPQHF. DNA of the CDR3: TGTGCCAGTAGTATATGGCAGGGCAATCAGCCCCAGCATTTT. The chain couples TRBV19 to TRBJ1-5, with D uncertain. The V gene's germline CDR1 is LNHDA and CDR2 SQIVND (reference sequence). The V end lost 2 bases, the J end lost 2 bases, and 7 bases lay between the germline ends. The CDR3 covers 14 residues. The full variable domain, its missing parts supplied by reference TRBV19 and TRBJ1-5, is DGGITQSPKYLFRKEGQNVTLSCEQNLNHDAMYWYRQDPGQGLRLIYYSQIVNDFQKGDIAEGYSVSREKKESFPLTVTSAQKNPTAFYLCASSIWQGNQPQHFGDGTRLSIL.

J is TRBJ2-7 and V is TRBV11-1, with D unclear. This CDR3 comprises 13 residues. V was trimmed by 7 bases and J by 2 bases, leaving 12 bases between them. The V gene's germline CDR1 is SGHAT and CDR2 FQDESV (reference sequence). This CDR3 is CASNPTGPYEQYF. The CDR3 nucleotides read TGTGCCAGCAACCCAACTGGACCCTACGAGCAGTACTTC. Full variable domain (outside the CDR3, taken from reference TRBV11-1 and TRBJ2-7): EAEVAQSPRYKITEKSQAVAFWCDPISGHATLYWYRQILGQGPELLVQFQDESVVDDSQLPKDRFSAERLKGVDSTLKIQPAELGDSAMYLCASNPTGPYEQYFGPGTRLTVT.